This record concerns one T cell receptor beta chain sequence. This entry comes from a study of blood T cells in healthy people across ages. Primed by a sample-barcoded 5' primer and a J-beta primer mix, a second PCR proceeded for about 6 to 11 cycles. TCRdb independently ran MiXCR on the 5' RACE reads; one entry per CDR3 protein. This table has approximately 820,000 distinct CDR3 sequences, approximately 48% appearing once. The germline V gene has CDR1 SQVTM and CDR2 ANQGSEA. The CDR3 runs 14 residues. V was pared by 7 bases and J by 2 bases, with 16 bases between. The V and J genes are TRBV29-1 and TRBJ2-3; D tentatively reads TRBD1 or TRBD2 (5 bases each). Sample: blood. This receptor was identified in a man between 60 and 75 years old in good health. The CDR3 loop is CSASRDANTDTQYF. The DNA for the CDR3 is TGCAGCGCGAGCCGGGACGCTAACACAGATACGCAGTATTTT.